This TCR beta chain was retrieved from a study of blood T cell repertoires in COVID-19 (dated by TCRdb to 2020 to 2022). Looking at the study overall: Samples from collaborators originated in the United States, Italy and Spain and spanned both the acute and convalescent phases of COVID-19. The repertoires were released in a freely available public database meant as a resource for research on the immune response to SARS-CoV-2. The dataset comprised deeply sampled blood TCRbeta repertoires from subjects exposed to, actively infected with, or recovered from COVID-19. The prospective study material was composed of cDNA or gDNA derived from T cells, B-cell-depleted T cells, or PBMCs. The sample metadata nearly always contained a de-identified subject ID, COVID-19 status, age in years and sex. Where HLA class I and class II types were available, the types were taken from metadata supplied by the sample provider, not from assay-based typing. Samples came from the ongoing ImmuneRACE study (first 160 participants) plus 1,254 subjects from 6 global collaborators. Broad study findings and their caveats: The amount of clinical and demographic metadata varied by source and participant and was provided uncurated.

V is pared back by 7 bases and J by 6 bases, with 15 bases lying between the germline termini. The CDR3 spans 13 residues, from the cysteine through the phenylalanine. The DNA shown is the 39-base CDR3, in frame from base 1. TCRbeta CDR3 regions were amplified from genomic DNA by means of the immunoSEQ Assay, a bias-controlled multiplex PCR. Processing in the source paper ran as follows. Within the assay, amplification of reference gene primers was used to estimate how many nucleated cells each sample contained. Sequence reads were collapsed and filtered to measure the absolute abundance of every unique TCRbeta CDR3 rearrangement. For each sample, productive Simpson clonality was calculated as the square root of Simpson's diversity index across productive rearrangements. Sourced from immuneACCESS, this table was stored by TCRdb with only in-frame sequences that have V and J called. A share of the clones is absent; for the studies checked, an unresolved V gene accounts for under half, and the remainder has no known explanation. The V and J calls and clone size are taken from that table; D and trimming were inferred from the DNA. The sample table records 110,000 to 150,000 clones; roughly three quarters of these occur just once. The ten top clones hold roughly 5.6% of the sample.

Worth noting for this clone: It has no known antigen specificity. No base qualities exist here, and no much larger clone lies one base off it.

In the prospective study, participants were roughly 18 to 89 years old, resided in around 25 geographic areas of the United States, and were enrolled through a virtual design. Cohort assignment in the prospective study relied on participant-reported clinical history from a screening survey and a study questionnaire. Recovered participants in ImmuneRACE Cohort 3 were defined as having two consecutive negative NP/OP PCR tests, clearance from a healthcare professional, or resolution of symptoms. In the prospective study, mobile phlebotomists collected whole blood, serum and a nasopharyngeal or oropharyngeal swab from each participant. Over a roughly 2-month period, participants in the prospective study had the option of providing additional blood draws and questionnaires. Prospective study blood samples were shipped either frozen or at room temperature before DNA extraction.

This TCR derives from a woman aged 50 to 65 who had recovered from COVID-19. The receptor chain draws on TRBV12-3 or TRBV12-4 and TRBJ1-2; TRBD1 is a possible D gene, resting on 5 matching bases. Sequenced: PBMCs or T cells enriched from blood (not recorded which). The CDR3 here reads CASTLGQWDGYTF. Read as DNA, the sequence is TGTGCCAGCACTCTGGGGCAGTGGGATGGCTACACCTTC.